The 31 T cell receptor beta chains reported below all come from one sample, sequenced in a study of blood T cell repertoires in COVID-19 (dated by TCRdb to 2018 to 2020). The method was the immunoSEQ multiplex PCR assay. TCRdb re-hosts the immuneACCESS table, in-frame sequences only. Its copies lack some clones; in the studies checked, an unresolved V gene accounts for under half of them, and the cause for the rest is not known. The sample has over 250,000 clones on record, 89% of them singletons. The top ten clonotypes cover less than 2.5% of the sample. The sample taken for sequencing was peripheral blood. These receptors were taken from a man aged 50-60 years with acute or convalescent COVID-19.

In nucleotides, the CDR3 is TGTGCCAGCAGCCCCCCCGGACAGGGCGCTGGAAACACCATATATTTT. Translating it yields CASSPPGQGAGNTIYF. The chain couples TRBV11-2 to TRBJ1-3; the match to TRBD1 covers 8 bases. The CDR3 has 16 residues. Per the germline V gene, CDR1 is SGHAT and CDR2 is FQNNGV. V gave up 5 bases and J gave up 2 bases; unmatched junction bases: 8.

The CDR3 region is CASSSQGWNTDTQYF. For the CDR3, the DNA is TGTGCCAGCAGCTCACAGGGGTGGAACACAGATACGCAGTATTTT. The chain employs TRBV7-9 and TRBJ2-3, with 7 nucleotides matching TRBD1. Unmatched junction bases numbered 6, after V lost 4 bases and J lost 2 bases. Germline V gene data show CDR1 as SEHNR and CDR2 as FQNEAQ (reference sequence). This CDR3 comprises 15 residues. The full variable domain, with the rest looked up from reference TRBV7-9 and TRBJ2-3, is DTGVSQNPRHKITKRGQNVTFRCDPISEHNRLYWYRQTLGQGPEFLTYFQNEAQLEKSRLLSDRFSAERPKGSFSTLEIQRTEQGDSAMYLCASSSQGWNTDTQYFGPGTRLTVL.

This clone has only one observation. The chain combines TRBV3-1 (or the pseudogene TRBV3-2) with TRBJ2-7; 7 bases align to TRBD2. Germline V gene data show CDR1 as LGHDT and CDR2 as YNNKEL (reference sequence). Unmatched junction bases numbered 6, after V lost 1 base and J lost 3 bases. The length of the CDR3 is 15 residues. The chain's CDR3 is CASSQAGGTLYEQYF. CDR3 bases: TGTGCCAGCAGCCAAGCCGGGGGGACCCTCTACGAGCAGTACTTC.

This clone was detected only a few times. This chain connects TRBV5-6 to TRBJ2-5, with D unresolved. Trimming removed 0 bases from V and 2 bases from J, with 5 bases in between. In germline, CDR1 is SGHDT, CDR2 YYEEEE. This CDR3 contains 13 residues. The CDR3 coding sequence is TGTGCCAGCAGCTTGGTGCAGCAAGAGACCCAGTACTTC. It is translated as CASSLVQQETQYF.

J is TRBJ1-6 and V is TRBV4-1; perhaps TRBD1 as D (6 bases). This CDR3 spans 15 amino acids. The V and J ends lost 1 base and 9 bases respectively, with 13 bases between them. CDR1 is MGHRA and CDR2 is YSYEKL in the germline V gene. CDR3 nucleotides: TGCGCCAGCAGCCAAGTGAGGACAGCAATTTCACCCCTCCACTTT. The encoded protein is CASSQVRTAISPLHF.

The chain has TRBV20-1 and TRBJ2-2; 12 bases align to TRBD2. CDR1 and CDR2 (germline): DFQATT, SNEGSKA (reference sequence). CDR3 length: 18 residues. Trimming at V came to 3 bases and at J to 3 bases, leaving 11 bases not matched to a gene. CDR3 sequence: CSASGMGLAGNHTGELFF. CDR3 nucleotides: TGCAGTGCTAGTGGAATGGGACTAGCGGGCAATCACACCGGGGAGCTGTTTTTT.

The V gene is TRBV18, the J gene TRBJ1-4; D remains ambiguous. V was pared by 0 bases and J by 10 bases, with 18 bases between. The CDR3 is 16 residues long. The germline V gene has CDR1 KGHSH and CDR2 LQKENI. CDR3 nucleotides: TGTGCCAGCTCACCACCGGTAGGCAGCCAGGAGGTAAAACTGTTTTTT. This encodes CASSPPVGSQEVKLFF.

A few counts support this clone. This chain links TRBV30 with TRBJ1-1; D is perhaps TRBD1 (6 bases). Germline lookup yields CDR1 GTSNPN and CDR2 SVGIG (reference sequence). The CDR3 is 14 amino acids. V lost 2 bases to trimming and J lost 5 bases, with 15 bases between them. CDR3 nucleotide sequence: TGTGCCTGGAGTCCTCGACTCGGACAGACTGAAGCTTTCTTT. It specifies CAWSPRLGQTEAFF.

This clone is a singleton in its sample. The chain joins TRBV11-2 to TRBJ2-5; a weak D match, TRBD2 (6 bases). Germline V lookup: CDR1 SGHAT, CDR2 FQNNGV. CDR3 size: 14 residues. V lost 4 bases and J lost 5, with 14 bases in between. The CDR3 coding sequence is TGTGCCAGCAGCTCGACCGGGGGTTGGGAGACCCAGTACTTC. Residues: CASSSTGGWETQYF.

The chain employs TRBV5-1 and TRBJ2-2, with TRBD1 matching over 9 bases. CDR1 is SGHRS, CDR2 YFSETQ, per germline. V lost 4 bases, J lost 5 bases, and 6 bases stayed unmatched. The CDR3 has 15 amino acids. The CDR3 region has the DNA TGCGCCAGCAGCGTCGTGACAGGGGGGACCGGGGAGCTGTTTTTT. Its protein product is CASSVVTGGTGELFF.

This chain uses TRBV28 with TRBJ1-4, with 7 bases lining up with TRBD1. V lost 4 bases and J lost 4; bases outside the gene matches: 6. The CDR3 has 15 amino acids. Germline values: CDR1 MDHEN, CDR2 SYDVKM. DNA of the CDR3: TGTGCCAGCAGTTCCGGACAGGCCTTTAATGAAAAACTGTTTTTT. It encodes CASSSGQAFNEKLFF.

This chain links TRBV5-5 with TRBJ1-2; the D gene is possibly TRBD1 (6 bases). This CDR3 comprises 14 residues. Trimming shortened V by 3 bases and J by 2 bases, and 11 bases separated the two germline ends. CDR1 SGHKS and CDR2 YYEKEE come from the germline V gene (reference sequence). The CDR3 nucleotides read TGTGCCAGCAGCTCCCAGACAGGAAACTATGGCTACACCTTC. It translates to CASSSQTGNYGYTF.

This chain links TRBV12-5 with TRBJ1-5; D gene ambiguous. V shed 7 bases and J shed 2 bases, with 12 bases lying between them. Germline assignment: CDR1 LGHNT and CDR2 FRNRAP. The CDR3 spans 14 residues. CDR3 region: CASVLSDRNQPQHF. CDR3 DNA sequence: TGTGCTAGTGTCCTCAGCGATCGCAATCAGCCCCAGCATTTT.

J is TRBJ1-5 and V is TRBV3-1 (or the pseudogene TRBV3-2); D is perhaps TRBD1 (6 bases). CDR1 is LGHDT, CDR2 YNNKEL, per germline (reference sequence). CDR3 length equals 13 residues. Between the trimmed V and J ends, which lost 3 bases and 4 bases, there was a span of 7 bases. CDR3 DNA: TGTGCCAGCAGCCAGACAGGAAATCAGCCCCAGCATTTT. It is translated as CASSQTGNQPQHF.

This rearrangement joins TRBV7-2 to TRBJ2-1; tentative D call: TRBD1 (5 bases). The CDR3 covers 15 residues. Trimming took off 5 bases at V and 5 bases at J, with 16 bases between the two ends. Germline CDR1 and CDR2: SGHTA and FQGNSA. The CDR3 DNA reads TGTGCCAGCAGCCTCGACAGTACCAATCACAATGAGCAGTTCTTC. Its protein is CASSLDSTNHNEQFF.

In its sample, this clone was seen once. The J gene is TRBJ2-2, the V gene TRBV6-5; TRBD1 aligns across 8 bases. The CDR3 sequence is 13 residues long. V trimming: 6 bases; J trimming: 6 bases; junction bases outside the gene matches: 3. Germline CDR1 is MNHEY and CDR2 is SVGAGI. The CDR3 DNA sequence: TGTGCCAGCAGCCCAGGGGGCTCCGGGGAGCTGTTTTTT. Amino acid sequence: CASSPGGSGELFF.

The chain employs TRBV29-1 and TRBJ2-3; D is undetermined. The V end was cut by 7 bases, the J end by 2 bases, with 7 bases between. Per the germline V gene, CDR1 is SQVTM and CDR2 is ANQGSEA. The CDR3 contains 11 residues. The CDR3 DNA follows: TGCAGCGCCGACTCCACAGATACGCAGTATTTT. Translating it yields CSADSTDTQYF.

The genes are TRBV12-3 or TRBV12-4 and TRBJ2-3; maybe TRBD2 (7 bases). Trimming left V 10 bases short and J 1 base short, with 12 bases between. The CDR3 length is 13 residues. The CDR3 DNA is TGTGCCACGGGGGGCTTTGGCACAGATACGCAGTATTTT. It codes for CATGGFGTDTQYF.

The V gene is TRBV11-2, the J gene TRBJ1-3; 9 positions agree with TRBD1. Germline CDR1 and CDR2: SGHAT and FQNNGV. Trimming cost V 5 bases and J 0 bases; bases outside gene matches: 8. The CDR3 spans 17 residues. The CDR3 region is CASSPSTGGLSGNTIYF. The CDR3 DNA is TGTGCCAGCAGCCCCTCCACAGGGGGCCTCTCTGGAAACACCATATATTTT. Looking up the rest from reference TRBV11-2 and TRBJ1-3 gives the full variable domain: EAGVAQSPRYKIIEKRQSVAFWCNPISGHATLYWYQQILGQGPKLLIQFQNNGVVDDSQLPKDRFSAERLKGVDSTLKIQPAKLEDSAVYLCASSPSTGGLSGNTIYFGEGSWLTVV.

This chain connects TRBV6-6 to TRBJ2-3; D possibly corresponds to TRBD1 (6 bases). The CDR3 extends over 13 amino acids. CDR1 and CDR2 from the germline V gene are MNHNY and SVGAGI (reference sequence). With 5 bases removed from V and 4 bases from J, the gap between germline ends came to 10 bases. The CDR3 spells CASSMRTADTQYF. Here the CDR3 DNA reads TGTGCCAGCAGTATGCGGACAGCAGATACGCAGTATTTT.

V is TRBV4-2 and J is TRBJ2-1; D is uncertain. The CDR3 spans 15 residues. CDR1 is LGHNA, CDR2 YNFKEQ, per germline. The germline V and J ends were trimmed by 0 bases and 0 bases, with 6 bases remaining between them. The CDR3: CASSQERYSYNEQFF. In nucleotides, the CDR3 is TGTGCCAGCAGCCAAGAGCGGTACTCCTACAATGAGCAGTTCTTC.

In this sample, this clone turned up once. The CDR3: CASSLPQGRQANYGYTF. CDR3 sequence (DNA): TGTGCCAGCAGTTTACCCCAGGGCCGACAGGCAAACTATGGCTACACCTTC. This chain links TRBV28 with TRBJ1-2, with D possibly matching TRBD1 (6 bases). In germline, CDR1 is MDHEN, CDR2 SYDVKM. With 2 bases removed from V and 2 bases from J, the gap between germline ends came to 18 bases. The CDR3 runs to 17 residues.

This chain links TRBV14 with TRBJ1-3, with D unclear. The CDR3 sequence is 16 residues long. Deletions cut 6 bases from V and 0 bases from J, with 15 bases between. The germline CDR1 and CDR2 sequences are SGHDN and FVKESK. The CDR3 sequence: CASSRGYKASGNTIYF. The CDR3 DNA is TGTGCCAGCAGTCGAGGGTATAAAGCCTCTGGAAACACCATATATTTT. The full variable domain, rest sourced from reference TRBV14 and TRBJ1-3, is EAGVTQFPSHSVIEKGQTVTLRCDPISGHDNLYWYRRVMGKEIKFLLHFVKESKQDESGMPNNRFLAERTGGTYSTLKVQPAELEDSGVYFCASSRGYKASGNTIYFGEGSWLTVV.

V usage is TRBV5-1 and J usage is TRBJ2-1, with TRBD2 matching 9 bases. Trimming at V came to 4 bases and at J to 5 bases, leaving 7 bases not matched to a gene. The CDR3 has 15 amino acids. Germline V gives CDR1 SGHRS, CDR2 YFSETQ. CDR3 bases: TGCGCCAGCAGCCCTCGACTAGCGGATGACAATGAGCAGTTCTTC. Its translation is CASSPRLADDNEQFF.

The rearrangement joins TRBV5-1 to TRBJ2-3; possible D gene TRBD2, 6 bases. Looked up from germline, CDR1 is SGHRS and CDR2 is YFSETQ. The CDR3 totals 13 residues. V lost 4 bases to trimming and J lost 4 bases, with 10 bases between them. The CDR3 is CASSREDADTQYF. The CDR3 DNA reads TGCGCCAGCAGCAGGGAGGACGCAGATACGCAGTATTTT.

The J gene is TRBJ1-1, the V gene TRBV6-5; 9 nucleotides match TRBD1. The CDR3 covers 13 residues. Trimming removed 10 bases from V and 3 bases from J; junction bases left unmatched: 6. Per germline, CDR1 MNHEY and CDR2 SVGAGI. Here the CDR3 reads CATLRTGDTEAFF. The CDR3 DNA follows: TGTGCCACCCTTAGGACAGGGGACACTGAAGCTTTCTTT.

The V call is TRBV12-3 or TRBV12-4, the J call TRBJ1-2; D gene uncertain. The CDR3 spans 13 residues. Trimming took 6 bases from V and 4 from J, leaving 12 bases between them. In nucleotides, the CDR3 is TGTGCCAGCAGCTGGGCCTCAAGCTATGGCTACACCTTC. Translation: CASSWASSYGYTF.

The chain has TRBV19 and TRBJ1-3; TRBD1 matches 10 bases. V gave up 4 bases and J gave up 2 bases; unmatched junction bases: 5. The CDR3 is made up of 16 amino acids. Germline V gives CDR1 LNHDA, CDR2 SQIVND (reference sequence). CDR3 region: CASSTPGQGTGNTIYF. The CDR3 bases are TGTGCCAGTAGTACCCCGGGACAGGGGACTGGAAACACCATATATTTT.

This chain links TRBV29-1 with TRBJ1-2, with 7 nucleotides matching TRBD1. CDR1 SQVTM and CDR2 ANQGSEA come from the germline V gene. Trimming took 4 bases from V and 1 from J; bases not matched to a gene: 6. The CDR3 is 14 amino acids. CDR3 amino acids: CSVVGTAYNYGYTF. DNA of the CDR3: TGCAGCGTTGTCGGGACAGCGTATAACTATGGCTACACCTTC.

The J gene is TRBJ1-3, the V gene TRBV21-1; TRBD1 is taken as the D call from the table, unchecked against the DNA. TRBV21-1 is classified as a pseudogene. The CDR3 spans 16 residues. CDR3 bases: TGTGCCAGCATCGTAGAGACAGGAGACTCTGGAAACACCATATATTTT. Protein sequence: CASIVETGDSGNTIYF.

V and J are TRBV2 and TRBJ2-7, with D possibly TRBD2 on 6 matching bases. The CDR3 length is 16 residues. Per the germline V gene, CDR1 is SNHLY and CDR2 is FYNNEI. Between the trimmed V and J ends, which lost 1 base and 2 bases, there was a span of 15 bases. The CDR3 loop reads CASSEDLDYRAYEQYF. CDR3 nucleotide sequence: TGTGCCAGCAGTGAAGACCTGGACTATAGGGCCTACGAGCAGTACTTC. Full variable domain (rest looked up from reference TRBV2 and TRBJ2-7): EPEVTQTPSHQVTQMGQEVILRCVPISNHLYFYWYRQILGQKVEFLVSFYNNEISEKSEIFDDQFSVERPDGSNFTLKIRSTKLEDSAMYFCASSEDLDYRAYEQYFGPGTRLTVT.